The source of this TCR beta chain is a study of early stage breast cancer tumors. Whole-study findings and limits: Most shared enriched TCRB sequences were commonly generated ones.

This table comes from immunoSEQ multiplex PCR, and its TCRdb copy is limited to in-frame clones, with some not included. Of under 75,000 clones listed, about 83% were seen once; the top ten hold about 3.4%. Remarks on this clone: Its antigen is undetermined.

Germline values: CDR1 SNHLY, CDR2 FYNNEI. The V end lost 6 bases, the J end lost 0 bases, and 12 bases lay between the germline ends. The CDR3 is 15 residues long. The sample comprised blood. This sequence originates from a person aged 30-39 years with breast cancer. The V call is TRBV2, the J call TRBJ2-1; D may be TRBD1 or TRBD2 (5 bases each). In DNA, the CDR3 is TGTGCCAGCAGCGCCGGGACCAGCTCCTACAATGAGCAGTTCTTC. Translating it yields CASSAGTSSYNEQFF.